One T cell receptor (beta chain) is described in this entry. This sample was included in a study of T cell responses to AZD1222 COVID-19 vaccine. Sequenced by immunoSEQ multiplex PCR; TCRdb stores in-frame clones only, minus some. The data contain 100,000 or so clones, roughly nine tenths of them seen just once; the ten biggest clones take up 44%. The CDR3 loop spans 15 amino acids. Germline V gives CDR1 PRHDT, CDR2 FYEKMQ (reference sequence). The ends were cut back, 5 bases at V and 5 bases at J, with 13 bases in the middle. The receptor was derived from an adult who received the AZD1222 COVID-19 vaccine. The sequenced sample was peripheral blood, obtained 28 days after the second AZD1222 dose. The gene calls are TRBV13 and TRBJ1-6, with D possibly being TRBD1 (5 bases). In DNA, the CDR3 is TGTGCCAGCAGCCGGGGCGACAGAGATAATTCACCCCTCCACTTT. Translated: CASSRGDRDNSPLHF.